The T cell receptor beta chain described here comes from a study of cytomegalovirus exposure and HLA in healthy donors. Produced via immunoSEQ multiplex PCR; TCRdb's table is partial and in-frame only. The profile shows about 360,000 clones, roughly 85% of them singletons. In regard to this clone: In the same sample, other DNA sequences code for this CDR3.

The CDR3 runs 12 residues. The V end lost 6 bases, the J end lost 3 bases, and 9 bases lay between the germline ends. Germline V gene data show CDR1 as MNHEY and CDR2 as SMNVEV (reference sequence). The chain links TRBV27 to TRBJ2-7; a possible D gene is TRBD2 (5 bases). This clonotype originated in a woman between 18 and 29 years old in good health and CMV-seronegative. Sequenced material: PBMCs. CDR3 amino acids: CASSLLGYEQYF. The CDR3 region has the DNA TGTGCCAGCAGCCTACTAGGCTACGAGCAGTACTTC.